This T cell receptor beta chain originates from a study of T cell responses to AZD1222 COVID-19 vaccine. Study at large: Second-dose intervals near 4 or 12 weeks were combined.

To note about this clone: Antigen: not known.

This CDR3 contains 14 residues. V was pared by 4 bases and J by 2 bases, with 1 base of the junction left unmatched. CDR1 is SEHNR, CDR2 FQNEAQ, per germline (reference sequence). Libraries were prepared by immunoSEQ multiplex PCR; TCRdb keeps only in-frame clonotypes and omits some of them. The repertoire holds approximately 150,000 clones, with roughly 92% as singletons. Study results and limitations: Of the AZD1222 recipients, only six or seven were seropositive at baseline. Spike-specific TCR breadth and depth both grew after two AZD1222 doses.

Sequenced material: peripheral blood, taken on day 0 of AZD1222 vaccination. The sequence derives from an adult in good health. The gene calls are TRBV7-9 and TRBJ2-7; TRBD2 aligns across 11 bases. The CDR3 region is CASSSTSGTYEQYF. Here the CDR3 DNA reads TGTGCCAGCAGCTCGACTAGCGGGACCTACGAGCAGTACTTC.